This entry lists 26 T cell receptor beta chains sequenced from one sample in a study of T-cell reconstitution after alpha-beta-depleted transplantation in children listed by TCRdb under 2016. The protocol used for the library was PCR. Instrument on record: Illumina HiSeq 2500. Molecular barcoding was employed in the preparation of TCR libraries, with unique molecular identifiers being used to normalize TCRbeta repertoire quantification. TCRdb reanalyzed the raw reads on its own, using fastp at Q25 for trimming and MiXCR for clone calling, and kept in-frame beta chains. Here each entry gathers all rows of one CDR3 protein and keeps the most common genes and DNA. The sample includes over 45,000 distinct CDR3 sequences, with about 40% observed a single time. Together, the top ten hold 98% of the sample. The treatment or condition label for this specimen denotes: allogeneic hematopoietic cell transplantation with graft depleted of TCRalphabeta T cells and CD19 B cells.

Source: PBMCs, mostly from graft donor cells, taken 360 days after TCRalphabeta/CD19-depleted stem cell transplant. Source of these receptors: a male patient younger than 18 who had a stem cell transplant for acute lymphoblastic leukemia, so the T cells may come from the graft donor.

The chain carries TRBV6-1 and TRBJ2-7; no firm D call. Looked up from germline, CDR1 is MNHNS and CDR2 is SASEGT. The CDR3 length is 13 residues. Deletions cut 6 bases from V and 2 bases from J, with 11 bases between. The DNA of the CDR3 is TGTGCCAGCAGCCCACGTACGGCCTACGAGCAGTACTTC. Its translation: CASSPRTAYEQYF.

CDR3 in DNA: TGTGCCAGCAACTCGGGACGGTCCTACGAGCAGTACTTC. Translation: CASNSGRSYEQYF. The chain couples TRBV12-3 or TRBV12-4 to TRBJ2-7; D may match TRBD1 or TRBD2 (5 bases each). The CDR3 length is 13 residues. V lost 7 bases and J 1 base, leaving 11 bases between the germline ends.

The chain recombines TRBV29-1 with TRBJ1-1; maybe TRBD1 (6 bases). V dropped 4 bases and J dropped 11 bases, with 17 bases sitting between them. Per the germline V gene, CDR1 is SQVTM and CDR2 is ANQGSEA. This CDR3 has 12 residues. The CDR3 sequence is CSVVKEGQKAFF. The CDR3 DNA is TGCAGCGTTGTCAAAGAAGGACAGAAGGCTTTCTTT.

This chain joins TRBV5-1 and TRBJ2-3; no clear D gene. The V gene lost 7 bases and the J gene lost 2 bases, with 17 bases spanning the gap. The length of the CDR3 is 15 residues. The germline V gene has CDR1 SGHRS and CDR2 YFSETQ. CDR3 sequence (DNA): TGCGCCAGCCACCTCTCCGGACCCAACACAGATACGCAGTATTTT. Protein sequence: CASHLSGPNTDTQYF.

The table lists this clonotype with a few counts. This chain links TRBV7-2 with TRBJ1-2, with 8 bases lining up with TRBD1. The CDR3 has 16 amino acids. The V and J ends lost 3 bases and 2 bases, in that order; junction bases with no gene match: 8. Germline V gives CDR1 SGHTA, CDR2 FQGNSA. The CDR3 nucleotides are TGTGCCAGCAGCTTCCAGGGGGCAGGGCCCAACTATGGCTACACCTTC. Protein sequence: CASSFQGAGPNYGYTF.

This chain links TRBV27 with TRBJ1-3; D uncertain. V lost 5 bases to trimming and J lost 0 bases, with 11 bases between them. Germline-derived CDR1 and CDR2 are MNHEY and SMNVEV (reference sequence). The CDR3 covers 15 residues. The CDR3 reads CASSPRRNSGNTIYF. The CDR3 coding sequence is TGTGCCAGCAGTCCCAGACGGAACTCTGGAAACACCATATATTTT.

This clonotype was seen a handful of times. CDR3 DNA sequence: TGCGCCAGCAAGCTGAGGACAGGGGCCGACTACGAGCAGTACTTC. Translated: CASKLRTGADYEQYF. J is TRBJ2-7 and V is TRBV5-1; 9 nucleotides agree with TRBD1. The germline V gene encodes CDR1 SGHRS and CDR2 YFSETQ. V lost 6 bases, J lost 3 bases, and 10 bases stayed unmatched. The CDR3 length is 15 residues. The variable domain in full, completed from reference TRBV5-1 and TRBJ2-7, reads KAGVTQTPRYLIKTRGQQVTLSCSPISGHRSVSWYQQTPGQGLQFLFEYFSETQRNKGNFPGRFSGRQFSNSRSEMNVSTLELGDSALYLCASKLRTGADYEQYFGPGTRLTVT.

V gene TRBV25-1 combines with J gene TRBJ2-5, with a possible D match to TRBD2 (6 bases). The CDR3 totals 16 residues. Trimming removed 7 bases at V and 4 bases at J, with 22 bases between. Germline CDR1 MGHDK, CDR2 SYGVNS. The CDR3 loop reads CASTTAWRGSGETQYF. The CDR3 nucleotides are TGTGCCAGCACCACGGCATGGAGGGGCAGTGGAGAGACCCAGTACTTC.

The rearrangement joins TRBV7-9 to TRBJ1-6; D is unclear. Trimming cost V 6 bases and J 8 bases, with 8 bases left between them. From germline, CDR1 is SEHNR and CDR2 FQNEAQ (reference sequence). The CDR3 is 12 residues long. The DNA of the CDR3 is TGTGCCAGCAGGCTTCCTGATTCACCCCTCCACTTT. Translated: CASRLPDSPLHF.

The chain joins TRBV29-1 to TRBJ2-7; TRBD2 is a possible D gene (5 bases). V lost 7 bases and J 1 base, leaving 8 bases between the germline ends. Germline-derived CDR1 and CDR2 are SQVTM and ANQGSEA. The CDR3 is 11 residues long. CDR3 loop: CSATGSYEQYF. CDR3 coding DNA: TGCAGCGCCACGGGATCCTACGAGCAGTACTTC.

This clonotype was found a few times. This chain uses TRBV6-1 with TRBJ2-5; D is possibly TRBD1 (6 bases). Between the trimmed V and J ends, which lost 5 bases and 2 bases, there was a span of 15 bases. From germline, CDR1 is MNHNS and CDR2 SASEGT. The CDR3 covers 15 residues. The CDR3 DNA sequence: TGTGCCAGCAGTCCGCCAGGGGTTTGGCAAGAGACCCAGTACTTC. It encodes CASSPPGVWQETQYF.

The CDR3 DNA reads as TGTGCCAGCAGCTCGGGACCATTCCCCGATACGCAGTATTTT. Amino acid sequence: CASSSGPFPDTQYF. V is TRBV7-9 and J is TRBJ2-3, with D tentatively TRBD1 or TRBD2 (5 bases each). The germline CDR1 and CDR2 sequences are SEHNR and FQNEAQ (reference sequence). This CDR3 region has 14 residues. V lost 4 bases to trimming and J lost 6 bases, with 14 bases between them.

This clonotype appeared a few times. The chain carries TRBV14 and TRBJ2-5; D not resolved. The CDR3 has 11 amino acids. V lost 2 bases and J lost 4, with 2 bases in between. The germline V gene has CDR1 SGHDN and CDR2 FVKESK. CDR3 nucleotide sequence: TGTGCCAGCAGCCAACCAGAGACCCAGTACTTC. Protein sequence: CASSQPETQYF.

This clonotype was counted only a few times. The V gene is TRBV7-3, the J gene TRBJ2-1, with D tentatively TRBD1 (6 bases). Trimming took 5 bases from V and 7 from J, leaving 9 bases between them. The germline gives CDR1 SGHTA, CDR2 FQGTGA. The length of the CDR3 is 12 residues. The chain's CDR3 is CASSGGQNEQFF. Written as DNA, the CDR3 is TGTGCCAGCAGCGGCGGACAGAATGAGCAGTTCTTC.

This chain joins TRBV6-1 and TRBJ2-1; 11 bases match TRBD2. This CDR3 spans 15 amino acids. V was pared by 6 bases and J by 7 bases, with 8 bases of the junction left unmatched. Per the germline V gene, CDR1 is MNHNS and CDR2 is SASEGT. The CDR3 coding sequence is TGTGCCAGCAGAACGACCGGGACTAGCGGAAATGAGCAGTTCTTC. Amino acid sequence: CASRTTGTSGNEQFF.

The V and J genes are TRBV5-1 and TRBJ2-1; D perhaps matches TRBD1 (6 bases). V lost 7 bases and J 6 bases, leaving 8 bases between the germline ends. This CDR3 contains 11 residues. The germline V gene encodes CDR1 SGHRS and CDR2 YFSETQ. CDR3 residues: CASQQGNEQFF. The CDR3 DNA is TGCGCCAGCCAACAGGGCAATGAGCAGTTCTTC.

Here the CDR3 DNA reads TGTGCCAGCAGCTCCAGAAACTACGAGCAGTACTTC. As protein: CASSSRNYEQYF. The chain couples TRBV11-2 to TRBJ2-7; D is unclear. CDR1 and CDR2 from the germline V gene are SGHAT and FQNNGV. The CDR3 is 12 amino acids. The ends were cut back, 4 bases at V and 3 bases at J, with 7 bases in the middle.

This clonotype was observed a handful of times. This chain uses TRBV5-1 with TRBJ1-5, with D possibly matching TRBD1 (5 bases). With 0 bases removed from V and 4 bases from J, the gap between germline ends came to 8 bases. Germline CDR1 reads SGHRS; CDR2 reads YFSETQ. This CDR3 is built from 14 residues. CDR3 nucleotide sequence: TGCGCCAGCAGCTTGGTGGGGGGGAATCAGCCCCAGCATTTT. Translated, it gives CASSLVGGNQPQHF.

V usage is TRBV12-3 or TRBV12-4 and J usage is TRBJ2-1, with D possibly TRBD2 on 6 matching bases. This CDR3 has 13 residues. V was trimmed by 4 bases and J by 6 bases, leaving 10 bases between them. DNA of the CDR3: TGTGCCAGCAGTTCGCCGACTAGCAATGAGCAGTTCTTC. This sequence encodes CASSSPTSNEQFF.

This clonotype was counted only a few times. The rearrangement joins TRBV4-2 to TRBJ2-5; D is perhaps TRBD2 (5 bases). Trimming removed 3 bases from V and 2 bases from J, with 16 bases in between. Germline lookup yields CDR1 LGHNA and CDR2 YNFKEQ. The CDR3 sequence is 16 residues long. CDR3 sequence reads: CASSQRGLGKQETQYF. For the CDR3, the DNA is TGTGCCAGCAGCCAGAGAGGGTTGGGGAAGCAAGAGACCCAGTACTTC.

The CDR3 reads CASSLQGSDTQYF. DNA for the CDR3: TGTGCCAGCAGCCTACAGGGGTCAGATACGCAGTATTTT. This sequence joins TRBV6-2 or TRBV6-3 and TRBJ2-3; 7 nucleotides match TRBD1. Germline loops: CDR1 MNHEY, CDR2 SVGEGT. Unmatched junction bases numbered 4, after V lost 6 bases and J lost 4 bases. This CDR3 contains 13 residues.

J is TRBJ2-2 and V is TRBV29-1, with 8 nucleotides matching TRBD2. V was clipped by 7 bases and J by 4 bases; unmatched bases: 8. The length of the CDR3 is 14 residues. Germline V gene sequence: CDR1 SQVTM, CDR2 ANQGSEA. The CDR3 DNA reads TGCAGCGGCGGCGGGGGGCAGGCCACCGGGGAGCTGTTTTTT. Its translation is CSGGGGQATGELFF.

For the CDR3, the DNA is TGTGCCAGCAGTGGAGGGGGGAGGACCTACGAGCAGTACTTC. Translated, it gives CASSGGGRTYEQYF. The chain couples TRBV12-3 or TRBV12-4 to TRBJ2-7; either TRBD1 or TRBD2 may fit D (6 bases each). The CDR3 sequence is 14 residues long. The germline V and J ends were trimmed by 5 bases and 2 bases, with 13 bases remaining between them.

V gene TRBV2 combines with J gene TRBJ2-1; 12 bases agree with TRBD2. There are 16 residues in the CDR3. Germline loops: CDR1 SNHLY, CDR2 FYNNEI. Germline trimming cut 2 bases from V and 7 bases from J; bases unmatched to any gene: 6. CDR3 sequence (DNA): TGTGCCAGCAGTGAACAAGGACTAGCGGGGATTAATGAGCAGTTCTTC. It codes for CASSEQGLAGINEQFF. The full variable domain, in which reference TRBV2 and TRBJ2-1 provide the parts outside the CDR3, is EPEVTQTPSHQVTQMGQEVILRCVPISNHLYFYWYRQILGQKVEFLVSFYNNEISEKSEIFDDQFSVERPDGSNFTLKIRSTKLEDSAMYFCASSEQGLAGINEQFFGPGTRLTVL.

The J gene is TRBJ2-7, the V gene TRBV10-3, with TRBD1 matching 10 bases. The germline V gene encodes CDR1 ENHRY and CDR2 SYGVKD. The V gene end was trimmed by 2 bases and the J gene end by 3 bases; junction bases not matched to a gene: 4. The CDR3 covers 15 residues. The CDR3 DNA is TGTGCCATCAGTGAGGAGGGGACAGGGGACTACGAGCAGTACTTC. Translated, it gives CAISEEGTGDYEQYF.

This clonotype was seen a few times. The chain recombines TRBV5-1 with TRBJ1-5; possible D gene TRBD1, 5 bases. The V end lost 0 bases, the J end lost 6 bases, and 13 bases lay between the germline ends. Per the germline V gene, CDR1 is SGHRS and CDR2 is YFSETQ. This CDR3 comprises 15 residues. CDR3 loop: CASSLAPGGGQPQHF. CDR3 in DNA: TGCGCCAGCAGCTTGGCCCCGGGGGGAGGTCAGCCCCAGCATTTT.